The clone carrying this TCR beta chain showed up just once. The sample originates from a study of blood T cell repertoires in COVID-19. Libraries were prepared by immunoSEQ multiplex PCR; TCRdb keeps only in-frame clonotypes and omits some of them. The data contain 120,000 to 150,000 clones, more than 75% of them singletons. This CDR3 has 13 residues. The V end was cut by 5 bases, the J end by 3 bases, with 8 bases between. CDR1 is MNHEY and CDR2 is SVGAGI in the germline V gene. This chain uses TRBV6-5 with TRBJ2-1; no definite D call. This clonotype was sampled from a woman aged 50 to 60 with active or convalescent COVID-19. The sample comprised peripheral blood. CDR3 in DNA: TGTGCCAGCAGTCGGCAGGACTACAATGAGCAGTTCTTC. It encodes CASSRQDYNEQFF.